The 11 T cell receptor beta chains presented below share a single source sample, sequenced in a study of shared clonotypes between healthy human individuals. The data were produced by immunoSEQ multiplex PCR, yet TCRdb's version contains in-frame clones alone and is incomplete. The sample has 2,500,000 or so clones; around 90% are singletons. Sequencing input: naive CD4+ T cells from PBMCs. Subset given: CD45RA+ positively selected. Receptor source: a man aged 18 to 30 in good health. Some clones in this sample may be carry-over from other donors' samples.

The chain uses TRBV7-8 and TRBJ2-7; D is unclear. V was trimmed by 2 bases and J by 2 bases, leaving 16 bases between them. This CDR3 contains 16 residues. Germline CDR1 and CDR2: SGHVS and FQNEAQ. The CDR3 protein is CASSLTGVRTPYEQYF. The CDR3 DNA reads TGTGCCAGCAGCTTAACGGGCGTCAGGACCCCCTACGAGCAGTACTTC.

This chain connects TRBV6-1 to TRBJ2-7; a weak D match, TRBD1 (5 bases). Trimming took off 7 bases at V and 4 bases at J, with 14 bases between the two ends. The CDR3 spans 13 residues. Germline lookup yields CDR1 MNHNS and CDR2 SASEGT. The CDR3 DNA is TGTGCCAGCAATTCCAGGGTTAGTTACGAGCAGTACTTC. Amino acid sequence: CASNSRVSYEQYF.

The rearrangement uses TRBV19 and TRBJ2-2, with 8 bases lining up with TRBD1. The CDR3 runs to 18 residues. The V segment lost 3 bases and the J segment 3 bases; nucleotides outside the gene matches: 12. The germline CDR1 and CDR2 sequences are LNHDA and SQIVND (reference sequence). CDR3 nucleotides: TGTGCCAGTAGTATGAAAGCCCCACAGGGGGTGGACACCGGGGAGCTGTTTTTT. This translates into CASSMKAPQGVDTGELFF. Filled out from reference TRBV19 and TRBJ2-2, the complete variable domain reads DGGITQSPKYLFRKEGQNVTLSCEQNLNHDAMYWYRQDPGQGLRLIYYSQIVNDFQKGDIAEGYSVSREKKESFPLTVTSAQKNPTAFYLCASSMKAPQGVDTGELFFGEGSRLTVL.

This chain uses TRBV7-9 with TRBJ2-3, with D possibly TRBD2 on 5 matching bases. This CDR3 comprises 17 residues. Trimming pared 1 base from V and 4 bases from J, leaving 18 bases between. The V gene's germline CDR1 is SEHNR and CDR2 FQNEAQ (reference sequence). The CDR3 DNA is TGTGCCAGCAGCTTAGGGGTTAGCATGATCGGGGCAGATACGCAGTATTTT. Amino acid sequence: CASSLGVSMIGADTQYF.

The V call is TRBV23-1, the J call TRBJ1-3; D might be TRBD1 (5 bases). TRBV23-1 is filed as an ORF, its function uncertain. This CDR3 has 14 residues. The V end lost 4 bases, the J end lost 12 bases, and 19 bases lay between the germline ends. CDR3 DNA: TGCGCCAGCAGTCGCCCAAAGGCCGGGGGTGGCATATATTTT. As protein: CASSRPKAGGGIYF.

The CDR3 sequence is CASSLVGNTYEQYF. CDR3 nucleotides: TGCGCCAGCAGCTTGGTAGGGAACACCTACGAGCAGTACTTC. The chain recombines TRBV5-1 with TRBJ2-7; D uncertain. Germline CDR1 SGHRS, CDR2 YFSETQ. Trimming left V 0 bases short and J 2 bases short, with 9 bases between. The CDR3 length is 14 residues.

The genes are TRBV5-1 and TRBJ2-1; D is ambiguous. V dropped 1 base and J dropped 3 bases, with 5 bases sitting between them. The CDR3 extends over 13 amino acids. The germline gives CDR1 SGHRS, CDR2 YFSETQ. CDR3 coding DNA: TGCGCCAGCAGCTTGACGAACTACAATGAGCAGTTCTTC. The encoded protein is CASSLTNYNEQFF.

Turning to this clone: Other DNA sequences in the same sample also yield this CDR3. The DNA of the CDR3 is TGCGCCAGCAGCTTAGGGGGTTCCCCCTACGAGCAGTACTTC. It translates to CASSLGGSPYEQYF. The chain links TRBV5-1 to TRBJ2-7; TRBD1 is a possible D gene (6 bases). This CDR3 contains 14 residues. Trimming left V 2 bases short and J 2 bases short, with 11 bases between. CDR1 SGHRS and CDR2 YFSETQ come from the germline V gene.

CDR3 coding DNA: TGTGCCACCAACCAGGGGTCCCGCTATGGCTACACCTTC. Residues: CATNQGSRYGYTF. This chain joins TRBV15 and TRBJ1-2, with TRBD1 as a possible D gene (6 bases). Germline CDR1 LNHNV, CDR2 YYDKDF (reference sequence). The V gene lost 7 bases and the J gene lost 4 bases, with 13 bases spanning the gap. This CDR3 comprises 13 residues.

This chain joins TRBV5-1 and TRBJ1-2, with D hard to call. Trimming stripped 0 bases from V and 6 bases from J, with 6 bases between. CDR3 length: 12 amino acids. Germline V CDR1 and CDR2: SGHRS, YFSETQ. In DNA form, the CDR3 reads TGCGCCAGCAGCTTGGATTTCAATGGCTACACCTTC. This encodes CASSLDFNGYTF.

The chain joins TRBV7-9 to TRBJ2-7, with D unclear. The germline CDR1 and CDR2 sequences are SEHNR and FQNEAQ (reference sequence). This CDR3 is 10 amino acids long. V gave up 0 bases and J gave up 6 bases, with 0 bases separating them. DNA of the CDR3: TGTGCCAGCAGCTTAGCCGAGCAGTACTTC. Translation: CASSLAEQYF. The complete variable domain, with remaining parts taken from reference TRBV7-9 and TRBJ2-7, reads DTGVSQNPRHKITKRGQNVTFRCDPISEHNRLYWYRQTLGQGPEFLTYFQNEAQLEKSRLLSDRFSAERPKGSFSTLEIQRTEQGDSAMYLCASSLAEQYFGPGTRLTVT.